One sample yielded the 13 T cell receptor beta chains listed below, sequenced in a study of blood T cell repertoires in COVID-19. TCRdb's copy holds only in-frame clones and misses some; the assay was immunoSEQ multiplex PCR. The table has some 240,000 clones, about 88% seen once. The sequenced material came from PBMCs or T cells enriched from blood (not recorded which). The source is a woman in her forties or fifties who had been exposed to COVID-19.

The chain employs TRBV18 and TRBJ1-1; the D gene is possibly TRBD1 (5 bases). CDR3 length: 11 residues. The germline V gene has CDR1 KGHSH and CDR2 LQKENI. The V end lost 2 bases, the J end lost 12 bases, and 10 bases lay between the germline ends. The CDR3 nucleotides are TGTGCCAGCTCACCAGGGGGGTCTCCTTTCTTT. Its translation: CASSPGGSPFF.

The rearrangement joins TRBV11-2 to TRBJ2-2; D perhaps matches TRBD1 (6 bases). Germline loops: CDR1 SGHAT, CDR2 FQNNGV. The CDR3 contains 17 residues. V lost 2 bases, J lost 4 bases, and 17 bases lay in between. In nucleotides, the CDR3 is TGTGCCAGCAGCTTAAGTTCGGGAACAGGGCGCACCGGGGAGCTGTTTTTT. Translation: CASSLSSGTGRTGELFF.

This rearrangement joins TRBV5-4 to TRBJ1-1, with D possibly being TRBD1 (5 bases). This CDR3 is built from 13 residues. V gave up 5 bases and J gave up 5 bases, with 13 bases separating them. The germline V gene has CDR1 SGHNT and CDR2 YYREEE (reference sequence). This CDR3 is CASRSFGGTEAFF. In nucleotides, the CDR3 is TGTGCCAGCAGATCTTTCGGGGGTACTGAAGCTTTCTTT. Filled out from reference TRBV5-4 and TRBJ1-1, the complete variable domain reads ETGVTQSPTHLIKTRGQQVTLRCSSQSGHNTVSWYQQALGQGPQFIFQYYREEENGRGNFPPRFSGLQFPNYSSELNVNALELDDSALYLCASRSFGGTEAFFGQGTRLTVV.

The chain employs TRBV3-1 (or the pseudogene TRBV3-2) and TRBJ2-2; 8 bases fit TRBD2. Germline V CDR1 and CDR2: LGHDT, YNNKEL (reference sequence). V lost 5 bases to trimming and J lost 1 base; unmatched junction nucleotides: 3. CDR3 size: 15 residues. The CDR3 bases are TGTGCCAGCAGCTCGCTAGCGGGGAACACCGGGGAGCTGTTTTTT. Its protein is CASSSLAGNTGELFF.

The chain links TRBV9 to TRBJ1-2; D might be TRBD1 (5 bases). The V gene lost 0 bases and the J gene lost 4 bases, with 10 bases spanning the gap. The germline V gene encodes CDR1 SGDLS and CDR2 YYNGEE. CDR3 length equals 14 residues. The CDR3 spells CASSVAGGGYGYTF. The CDR3 DNA reads as TGTGCCAGCAGCGTAGCGGGGGGGGGCTATGGCTACACCTTC.

This clone showed up just once. The genes are TRBV7-9 and TRBJ2-3; 7 bases are a match to TRBD1. Germline lookup yields CDR1 SEHNR and CDR2 FQNEAQ (reference sequence). CDR3 length: 17 residues. The V gene end was trimmed by 5 bases and the J gene end by 2 bases; junction bases not matched to a gene: 13. The CDR3 here is CASSPRNADRTTDTQYF. CDR3 nucleotides: TGTGCCAGCAGCCCCAGGAATGCGGACAGGACCACAGATACGCAGTATTTT.

The chain uses TRBV20-1 and TRBJ1-2; possibly TRBD1 for D (5 bases). CDR1 is DFQATT, CDR2 SNEGSKA, per germline (reference sequence). This CDR3 spans 14 amino acids. The ends were cut back, 3 bases at V and 7 bases at J, with 18 bases in the middle. CDR3 residues: CSASEGQGASGYTF. The CDR3 DNA is TGCAGTGCTAGTGAAGGACAAGGGGCTTCTGGCTACACCTTC.

V is TRBV7-6 and J is TRBJ2-7, with 10 bases identical to TRBD2. V shed 8 bases and J 0 bases; nucleotides not matched to a gene: 10. Germline CDR1 SGHVS, CDR2 FNYEAQ. CDR3 length: 16 residues. Here the CDR3 reads CASSSLAGVSSYEQYF. The DNA of the CDR3 is TGTGCCAGCTCGTCGCTAGCGGGGGTTTCCTCCTACGAGCAGTACTTC.

The rearrangement links TRBV27 to TRBJ1-5; possible D gene TRBD1, 6 bases. The V gene's germline CDR1 is MNHEY and CDR2 SMNVEV (reference sequence). Trimming removed 3 bases at V and 7 bases at J, with 19 bases between. The CDR3 has 16 amino acids. The CDR3 DNA reads as TGTGCCAGCAGTTTGAGCCCCCAGGGGAAGTTGCAGCCCCAGCATTTT. This sequence encodes CASSLSPQGKLQPQHF.

The chain is built from TRBV18 and TRBJ1-2, with 8 bases that match TRBD1. The CDR3 consists of 18 residues. V gave up 3 bases and J gave up 4 bases; unmatched junction bases: 16. Germline V gene sequence: CDR1 KGHSH, CDR2 LQKENI. The CDR3 loop reads CASSPKTGEGPWAYGYTF. The CDR3 DNA is TGTGCCAGCTCACCGAAGACAGGGGAGGGCCCATGGGCCTATGGCTACACCTTC.

For the CDR3, the DNA is TGCGCCAACCCGATAGGACTAGCGGGGGGGGGTACAGATACGCAGTATTTT. This gives the protein CANPIGLAGGGTDTQYF. The V and J genes are TRBV10-1 and TRBJ2-3; 15 positions match TRBD2. The CDR3 extends over 17 amino acids. J was trimmed by 3 bases and V by 10 bases; bases with no gene match: 11. In germline, CDR1 is WNHNN, CDR2 SYGVQD (reference sequence).

V usage is TRBV5-1 and J usage is TRBJ2-5; the match to TRBD2 covers 10 bases. The junction had 9 bases not matched to a gene; V was cut back by 6 bases and J by 1 base. The CDR3 has 16 residues. The V gene's germline CDR1 is SGHRS and CDR2 YFSETQ. Written as DNA, the CDR3 is TGCGCCAGCAAGGGAAATAGCGGGGGGCCCCAAGAGACCCAGTACTTC. Protein product: CASKGNSGGPQETQYF.

This clone occurred once. V gene TRBV4-3 combines with J gene TRBJ2-6; 8 bases are a match to TRBD1. This CDR3 has 16 amino acids. J gave up 2 bases and V 5 bases, and 5 bases lay outside the gene matches. Germline CDR1 and CDR2: LGHNA and YSLEER. CDR3 sequence: CASSGTGPPGANVLTF. CDR3 sequence (DNA): TGCGCCAGCAGCGGGACAGGACCTCCTGGGGCCAACGTCCTGACTTTC.